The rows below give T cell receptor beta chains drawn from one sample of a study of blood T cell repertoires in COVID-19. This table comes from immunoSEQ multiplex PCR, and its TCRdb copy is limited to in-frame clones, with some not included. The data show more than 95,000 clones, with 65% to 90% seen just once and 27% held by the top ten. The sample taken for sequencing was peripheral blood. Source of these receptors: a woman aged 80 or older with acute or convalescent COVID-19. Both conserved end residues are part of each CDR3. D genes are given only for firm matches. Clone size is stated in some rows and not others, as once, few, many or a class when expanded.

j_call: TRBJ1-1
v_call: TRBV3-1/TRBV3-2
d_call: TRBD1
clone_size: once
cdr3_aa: CASSFNRGSHTEAFF
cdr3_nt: TGTGCCAGCAGCTTTAACAGGGGTAGTCACACTGAAGCTTTCTTT

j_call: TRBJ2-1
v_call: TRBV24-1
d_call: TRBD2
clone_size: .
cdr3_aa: CATSDPRGGRDNEQFF
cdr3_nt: TGTGCCACCAGTGACCCTCGGGGGGGCCGTGACAATGAGCAGTTCTTC

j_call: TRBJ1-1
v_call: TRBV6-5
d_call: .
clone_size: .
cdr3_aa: CASSYSGGRSTEAFF
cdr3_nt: TGTGCCAGCAGTTACTCGGGGGGGCGGAGCACTGAAGCTTTCTTT

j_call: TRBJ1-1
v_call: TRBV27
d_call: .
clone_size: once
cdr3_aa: CASSFSSLNTEAFF
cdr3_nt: TGTGCCAGCAGTTTTTCCTCCCTGAACACTGAAGCTTTCTTT

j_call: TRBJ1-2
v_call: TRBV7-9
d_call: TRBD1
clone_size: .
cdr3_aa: CASSPKNGRDRGHNGYTF
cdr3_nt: TGTGCCAGCAGCCCTAAAAACGGCCGAGACAGGGGACACAATGGCTACACCTTC

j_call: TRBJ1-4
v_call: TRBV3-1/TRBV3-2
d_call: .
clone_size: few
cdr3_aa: CASSQWGSPDNEKLFF
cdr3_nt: TGTGCCAGCAGCCAATGGGGCAGCCCGGATAATGAAAAACTGTTTTTT

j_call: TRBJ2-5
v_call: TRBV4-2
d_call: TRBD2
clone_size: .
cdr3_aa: CASSQHGRGGSETQYF
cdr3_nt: TGTGCCAGCAGCCAACATGGGCGGGGGGGCAGCGAGACCCAGTACTTC

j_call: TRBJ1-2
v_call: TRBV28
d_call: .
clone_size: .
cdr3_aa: CASRDSTNYGYTF
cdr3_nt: TGTGCCAGCAGGGACAGCACTAACTATGGCTACACCTTC

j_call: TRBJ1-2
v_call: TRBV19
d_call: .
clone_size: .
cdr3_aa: CASSGQYGYTF
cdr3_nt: TGTGCCAGCAGCGGACAGTATGGCTACACCTTC

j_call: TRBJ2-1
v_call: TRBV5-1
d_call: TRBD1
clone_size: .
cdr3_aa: CASSTTGGLDEQFF
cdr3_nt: TGCGCCAGCAGCACGACAGGGGGCCTCGATGAGCAGTTCTTC

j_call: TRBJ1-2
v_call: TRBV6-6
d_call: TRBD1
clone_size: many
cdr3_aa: CAIGQGQWFGYTF
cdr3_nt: TGTGCCATCGGACAGGGACAGTGGTTTGGCTACACCTTC

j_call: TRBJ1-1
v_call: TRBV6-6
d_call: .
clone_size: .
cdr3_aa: CASSYSWQGFTEAFF
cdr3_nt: TGTGCCAGCAGTTACTCCTGGCAGGGATTCACTGAAGCTTTCTTT

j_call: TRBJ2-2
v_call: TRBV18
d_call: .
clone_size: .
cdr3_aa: CASSALARRRNTGELFF
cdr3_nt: TGTGCCAGCTCCGCGCTGGCCCGGCGGAGGAACACCGGGGAGCTGTTTTTT

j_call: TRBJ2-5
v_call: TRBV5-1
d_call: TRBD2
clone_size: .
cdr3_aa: CASSLGEGGETQYF
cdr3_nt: TGCGCCAGCAGCTTGGGGGAGGGTGGAGAGACCCAGTACTTC

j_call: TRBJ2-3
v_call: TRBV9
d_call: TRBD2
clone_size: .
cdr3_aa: CASSVAGGGSADTQYF
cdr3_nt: TGTGCCAGCAGCGTAGCAGGCGGGGGGAGCGCAGATACGCAGTATTTT

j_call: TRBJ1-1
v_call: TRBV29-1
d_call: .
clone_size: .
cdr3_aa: CSVRPWGGLNTEAFF
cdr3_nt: TGCAGCGTACGACCCTGGGGAGGACTGAACACTGAAGCTTTCTTT

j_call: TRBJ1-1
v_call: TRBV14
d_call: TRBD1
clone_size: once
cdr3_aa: CASSRHRGTNTEAFF
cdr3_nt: TGTGCCAGCAGCCGGCACAGGGGTACCAACACTGAAGCTTTCTTT

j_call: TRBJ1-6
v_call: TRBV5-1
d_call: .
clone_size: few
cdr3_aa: CASQTGDPYNSPLHF
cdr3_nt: TGCGCCAGTCAAACGGGGGATCCCTATAATTCACCCCTCCACTTT

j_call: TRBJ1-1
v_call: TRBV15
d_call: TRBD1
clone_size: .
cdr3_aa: CATSRVTGAMNTEAFF
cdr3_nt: TGTGCCACCAGCAGGGTGACAGGGGCTATGAACACTGAAGCTTTCTTT

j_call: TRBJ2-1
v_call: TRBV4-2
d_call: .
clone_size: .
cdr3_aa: CASSQEGTGTGNNEQFF
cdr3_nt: TGTGCCAGCAGCCAAGAAGGCACCGGGACTGGGAACAATGAGCAGTTCTTC

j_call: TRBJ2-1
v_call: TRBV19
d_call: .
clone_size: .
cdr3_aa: CASGQNWRIPQDEQFF
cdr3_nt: TGTGCCAGTGGCCAAAATTGGCGCATCCCGCAGGATGAGCAGTTCTTC

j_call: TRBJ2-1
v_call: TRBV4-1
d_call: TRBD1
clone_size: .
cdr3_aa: CASSQDQARGSNEQFF
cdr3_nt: TGCGCCAGCAGCCAAGATCAGGCCAGGGGGTCCAATGAGCAGTTCTTC

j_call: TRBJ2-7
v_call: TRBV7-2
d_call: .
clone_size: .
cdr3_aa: CASSPTRNTYEQYF
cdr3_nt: TGTGCCAGCAGCCCGACACGTAATACCTACGAGCAGTACTTC

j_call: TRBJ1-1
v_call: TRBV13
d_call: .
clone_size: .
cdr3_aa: CASSLDRFTEAFF
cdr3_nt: TGTGCCAGCAGCTTAGACAGATTCACTGAAGCTTTCTTT

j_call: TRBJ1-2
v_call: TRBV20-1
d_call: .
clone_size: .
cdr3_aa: CSASLGGRGVDGYTF
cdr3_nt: TGCAGTGCTAGTTTGGGGGGGCGCGGGGTTGATGGCTACACCTTC

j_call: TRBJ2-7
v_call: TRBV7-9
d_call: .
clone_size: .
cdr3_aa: CASSFRQVTYEQYF
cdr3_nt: TGTGCCAGCAGCTTCCGACAGGTCACCTACGAGCAGTACTTC

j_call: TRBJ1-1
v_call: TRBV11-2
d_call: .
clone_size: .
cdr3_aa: CASSLDTGTTEAFF
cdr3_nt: TGTGCCAGCAGCTTAGATACAGGGACCACTGAAGCTTTCTTT

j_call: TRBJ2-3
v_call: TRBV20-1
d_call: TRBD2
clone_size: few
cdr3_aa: CSARGLASYF
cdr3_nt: TGCAGTGCTAGGGGACTAGCGTCGTATTTT